Listed below are T cell receptor beta chains from one sample, sequenced in a study of control samples from healthy donors and cancer patients. Assay used: immunoSEQ multiplex PCR; TCRdb lists only in-frame clones, some missing. The table includes approximately 120,000 clones, 80% to 90% detected once. Sequenced: blood. These receptors were taken from a man in his 60s in good health. The conserved cysteine and the conserved F or W are not part of the CDR3 here. Fields, in order: V gene, J gene, CDR3 protein.

TRBV5-6,TRBJ2-6,ASSFQGSGANVLT
TRBV9,TRBJ2-3,ASSVVSGGKDTQY
TRBV28,TRBJ2-5,ASSLDMVQETQY
TRBV10-3,TRBJ2-3,AISDGLSSTDTQY
TRBV3-1/TRBV3-2,TRBJ1-3,ASSQAGGTGNTIY
TRBV5-1,TRBJ1-5,ASSPQGASNQPQH
TRBV6-5,TRBJ1-6,ASRPGTANNSPLH
TRBV28,TRBJ2-2,ASSSGQYGELF
TRBV2,TRBJ1-5,ASSEETGGGSQH
TRBV6-2/TRBV6-3,TRBJ2-7,ASSYLSRGQGLYEQY
TRBV5-1,TRBJ1-6,ASRVQDNSPLH
TRBV7-9,TRBJ1-5,ASSQWTGFNQPQH
TRBV6-6,TRBJ1-3,ASSYSYGSGNTIY
TRBV6-1,TRBJ1-1,ASSEMTGANTEAF
TRBV27,TRBJ2-3,ASSLLIGGGGSTDTQY
TRBV19,TRBJ2-7,ASSIGRVGLAVYEQY
TRBV9,TRBJ1-1,ASSVQTQGWTEAF
TRBV25-1,TRBJ1-2,ASSGQGRVGYT
TRBV5-1,TRBJ1-4,ASRKGQGTANEKLF
TRBV2,TRBJ1-5,ASRQAHQPQH
TRBV19,TRBJ1-5,ASSMGPNQPQH
TRBV28,TRBJ1-5,ATHYPAGQGGNQPQH
TRBV28,TRBJ2-7,ASSPGTGVSEQY
TRBV28,TRBJ1-2,ASSSPGQALANYGYT
TRBV7-6,TRBJ2-5,ASSPMGGLGETQY
TRBV7-2,TRBJ2-7,ASSLVQGIQY
TRBV5-6,TRBJ2-2,ASNQWGSWGSGELF
TRBV2,TRBJ1-2,ASRGGQGVSYGYT
TRBV6-6,TRBJ1-6,ASGWTALH
TRBV6-5,TRBJ1-1,ASSYSISKSTEAF
TRBV5-1,TRBJ1-4,ASSRTGDEKLF
TRBV11-2,TRBJ1-6,ASSFSFSPLH
TRBV11-2,TRBJ1-4,ASSLEWVTGEKLF